This T cell receptor (beta chain) was observed in a study of cytotoxic CD8 clonotypes in ibrutinib-treated CLL. Study context: Patients attained some 24 partial and 2 complete responses; at median about 74 months, approximately 14 remained remitted while around twelve progressed. Broader study findings: In comparison with age-matched healthy donors, baseline clonality was higher and tracked circulating CD8+ T-cell counts. Public clonotypes (which were uncommon) either contracted or remained stable on treatment.

Comment on this clone: Its antigen is unidentified.

Repertoires were generated with immunoSEQ multiplex PCR, while TCRdb's copy carries only in-frame clones and drops some. The table lists hundreds of thousands of clones, 70% of them singletons. Trimming shortened V by 0 bases and J by 3 bases, and 14 bases separated the two germline ends. Germline V gene data show CDR1 as LGHNA and CDR2 as YNFKEQ. The CDR3 covers 16 residues. Source: PBMCs, taken after 24 months of ibrutinib treatment. The V gene is TRBV4-2, the J gene TRBJ2-5; weak D call: TRBD1 (6 bases). The clonotype comes from a human donor with chronic lymphocytic leukemia. CDR3 region: CASSQDCNRAKETQYF. The CDR3, as DNA: TGTGCCAGCAGCCAAGATTGTAACAGGGCCAAAGAGACCCAGTACTTC.